This T cell receptor beta chain is drawn from a study of blood T cell repertoires in COVID-19. Study-wide context: Spain, Italy and the United States supplied samples that represented acute and convalescent COVID-19. Sources were T cells, B-cell-depleted T cells, or PBMCs; the material itself was cDNA or gDNA.

Per the authors' pipeline: It was from reference gene primer amplification that nucleated cell counts were estimated. Libraries were prepared by immunoSEQ multiplex PCR; TCRdb keeps only in-frame clonotypes and omits some of them. V and J calls and clone size are given by that table; D and trimming were obtained from the DNA. Of around 140,000 clones in the sample, roughly 89% were seen once. The material sequenced was peripheral blood. The clonotype comes from a man in his fifties with active or convalescent COVID-19.

The DNA of the CDR3 is TGTGCCAGCAGTGCTAGGCAGGGGAGTTACAATGAGCAGTTCTTC. Residues: CASSARQGSYNEQFF. J is TRBJ2-1 and V is TRBV2, with a tentative D call TRBD1 (6 bases). This CDR3 comprises 15 residues. CDR1 is SNHLY, CDR2 FYNNEI, per germline. Trimming cost V 4 bases and J 4 bases, with 14 bases left between them. The variable domain in full, completed from reference TRBV2 and TRBJ2-1, reads EPEVTQTPSHQVTQMGQEVILRCVPISNHLYFYWYRQILGQKVEFLVSFYNNEISEKSEIFDDQFSVERPDGSNFTLKIRSTKLEDSAMYFCASSARQGSYNEQFFGPGTRLTVL.